This TCR beta chain originates from a study of molecular identifiers for immune sequencing clone quantification. Libraries of bulk TCR were made by previously described methods (with listed TCR primers). TCRdb re-called the PCR reads with MiXCR, one entry per CDR3 protein. This sample has over 600,000 distinct CDR3 sequences; 15% to 20% occur once, and the top ten carry approximately 0.9%. CDR1 MGHRA and CDR2 YSYEKL come from the germline V gene. V lost 1 base to trimming and J lost 7 bases; unmatched junction nucleotides: 6. This CDR3 contains 15 residues. Sorting was used to obtain naive CD8 T cells (CD8+CD4-CCR7+CD45RA+). In this sample, this clonotype turned up many times.

The sequence was obtained from a human donor in good health. Some libraries in this study had Jurkat cell RNA spiked in. The chain links TRBV4-1 to TRBJ1-5, with 8 positions matching TRBD1. The sample consisted of naive CD8+ T cells from blood, with Jurkat cell RNA spiked in. The subset here: FACS-sorted CD8+CD4-CCR7+CD45RA+ naive T cells. CDR3 sequence (DNA): TGCGCCAGCAGCCAAGTACAGGGGGATTGGCAGCCCCAGCATTTT. The encoded protein is CASSQVQGDWQPQHF.